This entry concerns a single T cell receptor (beta chain). Its antigen is not identified. TRB rearrangements were amplified by multiplex PCR with BIOMED2 TRB-A/B primers. From the multiplex PCR reads, TCRdb called clonotypes with MiXCR, one entry per CDR3 protein. The data hold some 4,100 distinct CDR3 sequences, with around a quarter observed a single time. Deletions cut 4 bases from V and 0 bases from J, with 6 bases between. Germline lookup yields CDR1 MGHDK and CDR2 SYGVNS. This CDR3 is 14 amino acids long. Each TRB amplification used roughly 220-550 ng of genomic DNA from blood. This specimen belongs to a study of T and B cells in COVID-19 patients. Study-level information: Recovered patients mostly had mild to moderate COVID-19 managed as outpatients. Findings and limits, study-wide: Active COVID-19 showed highly clonal TRB repertoires; recovery showed diversity and richness above healthy donors. Patients with COVID-19 reportedly showed strongly skewed T cell receptor beta variable and joining gene usage.

The rearrangement links TRBV25-1 to TRBJ1-4, with a tentative D call TRBD1 (5 bases). The source of this sequence is a human donor with active COVID-19. The donor label of this sample is uncertain. The source material was blood. This chain's CDR3 is CASSARATNEKLFF. For the CDR3, the DNA is TGTGCCAGCAGTGCCAGGGCAACTAATGAAAAACTGTTTTTT.